Each of the 30 T cell receptor beta chains below was sequenced from the same sample in a study of blood T cell repertoires in COVID-19 (dated by TCRdb to about 2020). The method was the immunoSEQ multiplex PCR assay. TCRdb mirrors the immuneACCESS table, restricted to in-frame sequences. Some clones are absent from its copies; in checked studies, under half trace to an unresolved V gene, and the reason for the others is unknown. Counted in this sample were 40,000 to 65,000 clones; around 78% of them appeared once. Of the sample, 15% falls within the top ten clones. Source material: peripheral blood. The receptors originated from a human donor with active or convalescent COVID-19. The donor label of this sample is uncertain.

V is TRBV3-1 (or the pseudogene TRBV3-2) and J is TRBJ1-5; D ambiguous. Germline-derived CDR1 and CDR2 are LGHDT and YNNKEL (reference sequence). Between the trimmed V and J ends, which lost 4 bases and 1 base, there was a span of 5 bases. The CDR3 has 13 amino acids. The CDR3 protein is CASSPLSNQPQHF. CDR3 DNA sequence: TGTGCCAGCAGCCCTTTGAGCAATCAGCCCCAGCATTTT.

V and J are TRBV5-8 and TRBJ1-5, with TRBD1 matching 12 bases. Losses at the gene ends were 4 bases for V and 6 bases for J; bases not matched to a gene: 5. Germline lookup yields CDR1 SGHTS and CDR2 YDEGEE. This CDR3 is built from 15 residues. CDR3 sequence (DNA): TGTGCCAGCAGCCTAGGGACAGGGGGCACTCAGCCCCAGCATTTT. Amino acids: CASSLGTGGTQPQHF.

The chain couples TRBV24-1 to TRBJ1-5, with TRBD1 identical over 8 bases. The CDR3 is made up of 16 amino acids. Trimming at V came to 3 bases and at J to 3 bases, leaving 6 bases not matched to a gene. Germline V gene lookup returns CDR1 KGHDR and CDR2 SFDVKD. CDR3 sequence: CATSDPTGGYNQPQHF. For the CDR3, the DNA is TGTGCCACCAGTGATCCCACAGGGGGTTACAATCAGCCCCAGCATTTT.

The V call is TRBV2, the J call TRBJ2-7; 8 bases map to TRBD2. The CDR3 has 12 residues. With 7 bases clipped from V and 4 bases from J, the junction kept 3 bases outside the gene matches. The germline gives CDR1 SNHLY, CDR2 FYNNEI. The CDR3 coding sequence is TGTGCCAGCAAGCGGGAGACATACGAGCAGTACTTC. This gives the protein CASKRETYEQYF. Complete variable domain (other parts from reference TRBV2 and TRBJ2-7): EPEVTQTPSHQVTQMGQEVILRCVPISNHLYFYWYRQILGQKVEFLVSFYNNEISEKSEIFDDQFSVERPDGSNFTLKIRSTKLEDSAMYFCASKRETYEQYFGPGTRLTVT.

The rearrangement joins TRBV9 to TRBJ2-7, with D hard to call. CDR3 size: 13 residues. Looked up from germline, CDR1 is SGDLS and CDR2 is YYNGEE. V was pared by 0 bases and J by 1 base, with 5 bases between. The CDR3 DNA reads as TGTGCCAGCAGCGTAGACGGTTCCTACGAGCAGTACTTC. Its translation: CASSVDGSYEQYF.

The chain employs TRBV6-4 and TRBJ1-5, with D possibly TRBD1 on 5 matching bases. Per the germline V gene, CDR1 is MRHNA and CDR2 is SNTAGT. The CDR3 loop spans 14 amino acids. V dropped 5 bases and J dropped 3 bases, with 11 bases sitting between them. The CDR3 region is CASSLPGLNQPQHF. CDR3 sequence (DNA): TGTGCCAGCAGTCTACCGGGACTCAATCAGCCCCAGCATTTT.

The V gene is TRBV6-5, the J gene TRBJ2-1; 8 bases line up with TRBD1. CDR3 length equals 15 residues. The germline V gene has CDR1 MNHEY and CDR2 SVGAGI. After removal of 5 bases from V and 7 bases from J, the junction contained 10 bases not matched to a gene. CDR3 region: CASSPGGGNSNEQFF. In DNA form, the CDR3 reads TGTGCCAGCAGTCCAGGGGGCGGGAACAGTAATGAGCAGTTCTTC.

This clone turned up a few times. This chain links TRBV5-1 with TRBJ2-1; D unclear. CDR1 is SGHRS, CDR2 YFSETQ, per germline. Trimming took 4 bases from V and 0 from J, leaving 17 bases between them. The CDR3 loop spans 17 amino acids. CDR3 sequence (DNA): TGCGCCAGCAGCATAACGTCTACTCGCGTCTCCTACAATGAGCAGTTCTTC. Translated: CASSITSTRVSYNEQFF.

This clone came up once. This sequence joins TRBV6-6 and TRBJ2-3; TRBD2 is a possible D gene (5 bases). V lost 2 bases, J lost 3 bases, and 15 bases lay in between. This CDR3 is built from 16 residues. CDR1 and CDR2 (germline): MNHNY, SVGAGI (reference sequence). The CDR3 reads CASSYPMEEGTDTQYF. CDR3 coding DNA: TGTGCCAGCAGTTACCCCATGGAGGAAGGGACAGATACGCAGTATTTT.

V and J are TRBV14 and TRBJ1-1, with a possible D match to TRBD1 (5 bases). The CDR3 sequence is 16 residues long. The V gene lost 2 bases and the J gene lost 3 bases, with 16 bases spanning the gap. Germline CDR1 is SGHDN and CDR2 is FVKESK. This CDR3 reads CASSQTQERGDTEAFF. As DNA, the CDR3 is TGTGCCAGCAGCCAAACGCAGGAGCGGGGGGACACTGAAGCTTTCTTT.

The chain couples TRBV2 to TRBJ2-1; tentative D call: TRBD1 (6 bases). Deletions cut 8 bases from V and 0 bases from J, with 17 bases between. The germline CDR1 and CDR2 sequences are SNHLY and FYNNEI. The CDR3 runs to 16 residues. The CDR3: CASLRGLTSSYNEQFF. For the CDR3, the DNA is TGTGCCAGCCTCAGGGGCCTTACAAGCTCCTACAATGAGCAGTTCTTC.

The gene calls are TRBV7-2 and TRBJ2-5; TRBD2 matches at 7 bases. The V segment lost 1 base and the J segment 5 bases; nucleotides outside the gene matches: 7. Germline-derived CDR1 and CDR2 are SGHTA and FQGNSA. This CDR3 region has 15 residues. The CDR3 nucleotides are TGTGCCAGCAGCTTAGGAGGCGGGAGTTCGGAGACCCAGTACTTC. Translating it yields CASSLGGGSSETQYF.

The chain combines TRBV5-1 with TRBJ2-4, with D possibly TRBD2 on 6 matching bases. The CDR3 loop spans 16 amino acids. Deletions cut 2 bases from V and 0 bases from J, with 12 bases between. Germline V CDR1 and CDR2: SGHRS, YFSETQ. The CDR3 sequence: CASSFSSGEAKNIQYF. The DNA for the CDR3 is TGCGCCAGCAGCTTTTCATCGGGAGAAGCCAAAAACATTCAGTACTTC.

The CDR3 nucleotides are TGCGCCAGCAGCCAAGAGAGCAGAGCGGGGGCTCTCTCCTACAATGAGCAGTTCTTC. Residues: CASSQESRAGALSYNEQFF. The J gene is TRBJ2-1, the V gene TRBV4-1; 8 nucleotides line up with TRBD2. The junction had 10 bases not matched to a gene; V was cut back by 0 bases and J by 0 bases. Germline CDR1 and CDR2: MGHRA and YSYEKL. This CDR3 is 19 amino acids long.

The chain carries TRBV6-5 and TRBJ1-4, with D perhaps TRBD1 (6 bases). CDR3 length: 15 residues. Trimming stripped 5 bases from V and 3 bases from J, with 13 bases between. Germline-derived CDR1 and CDR2 are MNHEY and SVGAGI. The CDR3 nucleotides read TGTGCCAGCAGTCGACAGGTTCAACCTAATGAAAAACTGTTTTTT. This translates into CASSRQVQPNEKLFF.

The chain is built from TRBV10-3 and TRBJ1-1, with 9 bases aligning to TRBD1. This CDR3 is 13 amino acids long. The V segment lost 6 bases and the J segment 2 bases; nucleotides outside the gene matches: 1. The V gene's germline CDR1 is ENHRY and CDR2 SYGVKD. CDR3 bases: TGTGCCATCAGGGGACAGGGAAACACTGAAGCTTTCTTT. This codes for CAIRGQGNTEAFF.

J is TRBJ2-2 and V is TRBV30; 11 nucleotides align to TRBD1. The CDR3 length is 15 residues. CDR1 and CDR2 from the germline V gene are GTSNPN and SVGIG (reference sequence). V lost 1 base to trimming and J lost 4 bases; unmatched junction nucleotides: 2. This CDR3 reads CAWSAGQGATGELFF. The CDR3 nucleotides read TGTGCCTGGAGTGCTGGACAGGGGGCCACCGGGGAGCTGTTTTTT.

This chain uses TRBV2 with TRBJ1-3, with 8 bases fitting TRBD1. Germline V gene data show CDR1 as SNHLY and CDR2 as FYNNEI. The V segment lost 6 bases and the J segment 0 bases; nucleotides outside the gene matches: 13. The CDR3 consists of 18 residues. The CDR3 nucleotides read TGTGCCAGCAGGCACCCGCAGGGGGCCATAGGCTCTGGAAACACCATATATTTT. Its translation is CASRHPQGAIGSGNTIYF.

This chain links TRBV18 with TRBJ2-1; 10 nucleotides line up with TRBD2. The germline V gene has CDR1 KGHSH and CDR2 LQKENI. V lost 3 bases and J lost 5; bases outside the gene matches: 4. The CDR3 totals 15 residues. This CDR3 is CASSPRTSGDNEQFF. In DNA, the CDR3 is TGTGCCAGCTCACCGAGGACTAGCGGAGACAATGAGCAGTTCTTC.

The chain employs TRBV6-6 and TRBJ1-5; D gene ambiguous. Between the trimmed V and J ends, which lost 6 bases and 1 base, there was a span of 10 bases. Germline V lookup: CDR1 MNHNY, CDR2 SVGAGI (reference sequence). The CDR3 is 14 residues long. CDR3 in amino acids: CASSKTGSNQPQHF. The CDR3 DNA reads TGTGCCAGCAGCAAGACGGGAAGCAATCAGCCCCAGCATTTT.

V usage is TRBV28 and J usage is TRBJ1-4; perhaps TRBD1 as D (6 bases). CDR1 is MDHEN, CDR2 SYDVKM, per germline. This CDR3 comprises 13 residues. Trimming stripped 7 bases from V and 6 bases from J, with 12 bases between. CDR3 nucleotide sequence: TGTGCCAGCACCCAGGGGCTCTATGAAAAACTGTTTTTT. Its translation is CASTQGLYEKLFF.

The rearrangement joins TRBV5-1 to TRBJ1-2, with D tentatively TRBD1 (6 bases). Germline V CDR1 and CDR2: SGHRS, YFSETQ. The CDR3 is made up of 14 amino acids. Trimming removed 4 bases from V and 4 bases from J, with 14 bases in between. The DNA of the CDR3 is TGCGCCAGCAGCAAGGACAGCCGAAGCTATGGCTACACCTTC. It codes for CASSKDSRSYGYTF.

The V and J genes are TRBV11-2 and TRBJ1-5, with unresolved D. Germline CDR1 and CDR2: SGHAT and FQNNGV. The CDR3 totals 16 residues. V was clipped by 1 base and J by 3 bases, with 13 bases between them. CDR3: CASSLGQAVINQPQHF. The CDR3 DNA reads as TGTGCCAGCAGCTTAGGGCAGGCCGTAATCAATCAGCCCCAGCATTTT.

This sequence joins TRBV19 and TRBJ1-3; D possibly corresponds to TRBD1 (5 bases). CDR1 is LNHDA and CDR2 is SQIVND in the germline V gene (reference sequence). Trimming stripped 6 bases from V and 6 bases from J, with 15 bases between. This CDR3 comprises 14 residues. The CDR3 sequence: CASSPGEGLNTIYF. The CDR3 nucleotides are TGTGCCAGTAGCCCGGGGGAGGGTTTAAACACCATATATTTT.

This clone was detected a few times. The gene calls are TRBV11-3 and TRBJ2-1, with TRBD2 matching over 15 bases. Germline V CDR1 and CDR2: SGHNT, YENEEA. With V trimmed by 0 bases and J by 2 bases, 8 bases remained unmatched. This CDR3 is built from 20 residues. The CDR3, as DNA: TGTGCCAGCAGCTTAGATAGGACTAGCGGGAGGGCAAGTACCTACAATGAGCAGTTCTTC. Protein: CASSLDRTSGRASTYNEQFF.

CDR3: CASGQYQSYGYTF. Written as DNA, the CDR3 is TGTGCCTCAGGACAGTATCAAAGCTATGGCTACACCTTC. The J gene is TRBJ1-2, the V gene TRBV30, with D perhaps matching TRBD1 (6 bases). In germline, CDR1 is GTSNPN, CDR2 SVGIG (reference sequence). The CDR3 is 13 residues long. Trimming took off 7 bases at V and 4 bases at J, with 16 bases between the two ends.

The chain carries TRBV9 and TRBJ1-6; 7 bases align to TRBD1. Trimming cost V 0 bases and J 7 bases; bases outside gene matches: 7. From germline, CDR1 is SGDLS and CDR2 YYNGEE. The CDR3 has 16 amino acids. CDR3 sequence reads: CASSVGSGTENSPLHF. The CDR3 region has the DNA TGTGCCAGCAGCGTAGGGTCTGGGACAGAGAATTCACCCCTCCACTTT.

V and J are TRBV5-5 and TRBJ2-1; 8 bases align to TRBD2. J was trimmed by 14 bases and V by 4 bases; bases with no gene match: 8. CDR1 and CDR2 (germline): SGHKS, YYEKEE (reference sequence). The CDR3 length is 12 residues. The CDR3 loop is CASSPGGREEFF. The CDR3, as DNA: TGTGCCAGCAGCCCGGGGGGGCGGGAGGAGTTCTTC.

V is TRBV28 and J is TRBJ1-4; a weak D match, TRBD1 (6 bases). From germline, CDR1 is MDHEN and CDR2 SYDVKM. V was cut by 4 bases and J by 5 bases, with 11 bases left in between. This CDR3 is 14 amino acids long. CDR3 coding DNA: TGTGCCAGCAGTTCTCTGACAGGAAATGAAAAACTGTTTTTT. Translating it yields CASSSLTGNEKLFF.

The chain uses TRBV6-1 and TRBJ2-3; TRBD1 might be the D (6 bases). Germline CDR1 and CDR2: MNHNS and SASEGT. The CDR3 is 15 amino acids. V lost 2 bases and J 2 bases, leaving 11 bases between the germline ends. The CDR3 spells CASSESQGTTDTQYF. The CDR3 nucleotides are TGTGCCAGCAGTGAATCCCAGGGGACCACAGATACGCAGTATTTT.